The rows below give T cell receptor beta chains drawn from one sample of a study of shared clonotypes between healthy human individuals. This table comes from immunoSEQ multiplex PCR, and its TCRdb copy is limited to in-frame clones, with some not included. This table has 1.5 million to 1.9 million clones, nearly 99% appearing once. Specimen: naive CD4+ T cells sorted from blood. These receptors all stem from a young man in good health. Both conserved end residues are part of each CDR3. The D gene is left open where the match is weak. A row's size may be missing; if present it is once, few, many or a size class.

V,J,size,D,DNA,CDR3
TRBV28,TRBJ2-3,once,TRBD2,TGTGCCAGCAGTTTACAGCTAGCGGGAGCGAGGGATACGCAGTATTTT,CASSLQLAGARDTQYF
TRBV19,TRBJ2-1,.,.,TGTGCCAGTAGTAAGTCGGACTATGAGCAGTTCTTC,CASSKSDYEQFF
TRBV27,TRBJ2-1,.,TRBD2,TGTGCCAGCAGTTTAGTGCTAGCGGGAGTTTACAATGAGCAGTTCTTC,CASSLVLAGVYNEQFF
TRBV18,TRBJ2-5,.,.,TGTGCCAGCTCACAGGGACCGGCCAAGGAGACCCAGTACTTC,CASSQGPAKETQYF
TRBV6-6,TRBJ2-3,.,.,TGTGCCAGCAAGGCCGATACGCAGTATTTT,CASKADTQYF
TRBV11-2,TRBJ2-7,.,.,TGTGCCAGCAGCCGAGGGGCTTCCTTCTACGAGCAGTACTTC,CASSRGASFYEQYF
TRBV2,TRBJ2-1,.,.,TGTGCCAGCAGTGATGTGTTCTCCTACAATGAGCAGTTCTTC,CASSDVFSYNEQFF
TRBV7-9,TRBJ2-1,.,.,TGTGCCAGCAGCCGTATCCTGGGTGAGCAGTTCTTC,CASSRILGEQFF
TRBV19,TRBJ2-2,.,.,TGTGCCAGTAGTATAAGTGATAGGGCAGGACGAGGTACCGGGGAGCTGTTTTTT,CASSISDRAGRGTGELFF
TRBV29-1,TRBJ2-5,.,TRBD1,TGCAGCGCTGAAACAGGGGGAGAGACCCAGTACTTC,CSAETGGETQYF
TRBV27,TRBJ2-1,.,TRBD2,TGTGCCAGCAGTTTGTCTCTAGCGGGAAGGTACAATGAGCAGTTCTTC,CASSLSLAGRYNEQFF
TRBV2,TRBJ2-5,.,TRBD1,TGTGCCAGCAGTGAGCTAGGACAGGGGTTAGGGACCCAGTACTTC,CASSELGQGLGTQYF
TRBV11-2,TRBJ2-3,.,.,TGTGCCAGCAGCCTGGGGGCTCCCACAGATACGCAGTATTTT,CASSLGAPTDTQYF
TRBV5-1,TRBJ2-7,.,.,TGCGCCAGCAGCCAACCGGGTGGGGAGCAGTACTTC,CASSQPGGEQYF
TRBV5-4,TRBJ2-7,.,.,TGTGCCAGCAGCTCCCAGGGTTATCGGGAGCAGTACTTC,CASSSQGYREQYF